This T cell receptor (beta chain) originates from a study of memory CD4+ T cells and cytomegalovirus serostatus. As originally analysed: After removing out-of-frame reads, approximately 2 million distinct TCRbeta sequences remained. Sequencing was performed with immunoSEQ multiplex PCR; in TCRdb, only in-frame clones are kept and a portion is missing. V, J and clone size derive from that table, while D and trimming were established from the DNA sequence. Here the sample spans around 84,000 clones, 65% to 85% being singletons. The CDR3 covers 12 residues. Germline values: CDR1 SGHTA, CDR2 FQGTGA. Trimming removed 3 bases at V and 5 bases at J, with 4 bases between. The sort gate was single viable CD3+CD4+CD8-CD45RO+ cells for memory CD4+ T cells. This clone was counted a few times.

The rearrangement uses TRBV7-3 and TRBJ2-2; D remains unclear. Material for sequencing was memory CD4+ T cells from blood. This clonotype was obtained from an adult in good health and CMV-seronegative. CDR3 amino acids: CASSFITGELFF. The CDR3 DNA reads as TGTGCCAGCAGCTTCATTACCGGGGAGCTGTTTTTT.